The T cell receptor (beta chain) described here comes from a study of T cells in Graves' hyperthyroidism and ophthalmopathy. Study-wide points: In simple terms, a model built on 13 V-J features told ophthalmopathy apart from stable hyperthyroidism.

The cohort's ophthalmopathy patients, a group with duration under 3 months, had a Clinical Activity Score of at least 3 and a NOSPECS grade of at least 4. The PBMCs were taken from roughly 10 ml of fresh peripheral blood. Template material for amplifying TCR beta CDR3 regions consisted of RNA transcripts. The HTBI set primed first-round TCR CDR3 RT-PCR. Each CDR3 protein gets one entry after TCRdb re-called the multiplex PCR reads with MiXCR. The table records 330,000 or so distinct CDR3 sequences, around 20% of them present only once. The germline gives CDR1 MDHEN, CDR2 SYDVKM. The CDR3 runs 13 residues. Trimming shortened V by 5 bases and J by 3 bases, and 7 bases separated the two germline ends. In its sample, this clonotype was seen a few times. No antigen is known for it.

This chain joins TRBV28 and TRBJ2-2; D is uncertain. The sequenced sample was blood. The receptor was derived from a man aged 50-59 years with Graves' ophthalmopathy. The CDR3 nucleotides read TGTGCCAGCAGTACCACCTACACCGGGGAGCTGTTTTTT. Its translation: CASSTTYTGELFF. The whole variable domain, remainder taken from reference TRBV28 and TRBJ2-2, is DVKVTQSSRYLVKRTGEKVFLECVQDMDHENMFWYRQDPGLGLRLIYFSYDVKMKEKGDIPEGYSVSREKKERFSLILESASTNQTSMYLCASSTTYTGELFFGEGSRLTVL.